This entry concerns a single TCR beta chain. Antigen: not known. The V and J ends lost 6 bases and 2 bases, in that order; junction bases with no gene match: 1. The germline V gene has CDR1 WNHNN and CDR2 SYGVQD (reference sequence). The CDR3 extends over 12 amino acids. This entry belongs to a study of shared clonotypes between healthy human individuals. Whole-study findings and limits: Some clonotypes were shared by all four sorted-subset donors, while others were not shared. The non-shared ones had lower generation probabilities than the shared ones.

Produced via immunoSEQ multiplex PCR; TCRdb's table is partial and in-frame only. The sample holds 1 million to 1.3 million clones, 75% to 80% seen once. The chain uses TRBV10-1 and TRBJ2-7; 7 bases fit TRBD1. The sequence was collected from a man aged 18 to 29 in good health. Some clones in this sample may be carry-over from other donors' samples. Specimen: memory CD4+ T cells from PBMCs. Subset given: CD45RA-negative fraction. The CDR3 DNA follows: TGCGCCAGCAGGGACAGGACCTACGAGCAGTACTTC. Translation: CASRDRTYEQYF.